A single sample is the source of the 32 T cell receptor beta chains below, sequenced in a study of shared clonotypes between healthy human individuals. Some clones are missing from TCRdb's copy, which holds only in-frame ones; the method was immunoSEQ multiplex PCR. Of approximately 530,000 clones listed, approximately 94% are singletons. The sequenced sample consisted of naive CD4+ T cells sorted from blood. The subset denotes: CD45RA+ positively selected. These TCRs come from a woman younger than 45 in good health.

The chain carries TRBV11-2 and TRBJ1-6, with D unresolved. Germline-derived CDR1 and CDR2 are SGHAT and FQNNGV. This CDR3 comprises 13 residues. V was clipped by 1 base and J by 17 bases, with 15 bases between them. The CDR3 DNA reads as TGTGCCAGCAGCTTAGGCGACTACCTAAAAATCCACTTT. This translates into CASSLGDYLKIHF.

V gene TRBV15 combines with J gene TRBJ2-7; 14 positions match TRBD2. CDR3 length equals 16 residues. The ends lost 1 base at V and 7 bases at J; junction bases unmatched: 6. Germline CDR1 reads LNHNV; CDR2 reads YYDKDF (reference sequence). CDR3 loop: CATSRGGTSGSLEQYF. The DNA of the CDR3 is TGTGCCACCAGCAGAGGGGGGACTAGCGGGAGTCTGGAGCAGTACTTC.

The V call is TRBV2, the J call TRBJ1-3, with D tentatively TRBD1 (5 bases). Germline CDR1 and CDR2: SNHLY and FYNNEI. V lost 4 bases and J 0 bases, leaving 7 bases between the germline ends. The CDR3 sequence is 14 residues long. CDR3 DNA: TGTGCCAGCAGTGGACAGAGCTCTGGAAACACCATATATTTT. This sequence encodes CASSGQSSGNTIYF. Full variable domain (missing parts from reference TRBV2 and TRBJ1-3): EPEVTQTPSHQVTQMGQEVILRCVPISNHLYFYWYRQILGQKVEFLVSFYNNEISEKSEIFDDQFSVERPDGSNFTLKIRSTKLEDSAMYFCASSGQSSGNTIYFGEGSWLTVV.

The CDR3 reads CASSLRREFETQYF. In nucleotides, the CDR3 is TGCGCCAGCAGCCTCCGGCGGGAGTTCGAGACCCAGTACTTC. This sequence joins TRBV5-1 and TRBJ2-5; 7 nucleotides agree with TRBD2. The V segment lost 4 bases and the J segment 5 bases; nucleotides outside the gene matches: 8. Germline V gives CDR1 SGHRS, CDR2 YFSETQ. The CDR3 has 14 residues.

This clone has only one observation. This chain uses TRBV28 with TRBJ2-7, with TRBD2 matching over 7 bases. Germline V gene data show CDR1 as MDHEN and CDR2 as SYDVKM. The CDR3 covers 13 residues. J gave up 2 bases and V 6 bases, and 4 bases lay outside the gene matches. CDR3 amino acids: CASRGAGTYEQYF. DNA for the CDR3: TGTGCCAGCAGGGGAGCGGGGACCTACGAGCAGTACTTC.

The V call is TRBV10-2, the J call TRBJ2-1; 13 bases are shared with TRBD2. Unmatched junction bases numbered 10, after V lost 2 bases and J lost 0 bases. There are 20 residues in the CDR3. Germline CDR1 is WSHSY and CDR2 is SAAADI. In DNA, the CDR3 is TGCGCCAGCAGTGAGGTGGAAAGGACTAGCGGGAGCTCCTCCTACAATGAGCAGTTCTTC. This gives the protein CASSEVERTSGSSSYNEQFF.

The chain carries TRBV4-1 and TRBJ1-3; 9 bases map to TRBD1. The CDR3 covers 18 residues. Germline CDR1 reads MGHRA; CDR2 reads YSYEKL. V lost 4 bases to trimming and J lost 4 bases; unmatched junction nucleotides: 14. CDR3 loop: CASSREWGQGARGNTIYF. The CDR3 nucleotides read TGCGCCAGCAGCCGAGAGTGGGGACAGGGTGCGCGGGGAAACACCATATATTTT.

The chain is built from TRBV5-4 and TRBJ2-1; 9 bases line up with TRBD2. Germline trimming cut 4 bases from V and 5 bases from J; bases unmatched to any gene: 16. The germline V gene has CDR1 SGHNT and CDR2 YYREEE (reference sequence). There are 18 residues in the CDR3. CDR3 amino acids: CASSPHPASGTWDNEQFF. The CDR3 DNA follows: TGTGCCAGCAGCCCCCACCCGGCTAGCGGGACCTGGGACAATGAGCAGTTCTTC.

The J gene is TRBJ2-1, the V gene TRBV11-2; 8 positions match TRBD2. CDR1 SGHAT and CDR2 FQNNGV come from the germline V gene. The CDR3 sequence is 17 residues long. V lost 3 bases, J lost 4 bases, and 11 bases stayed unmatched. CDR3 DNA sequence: TGTGCCAGCAGCTTTTTTGTTGTCACTAGCGGATACAATGAGCAGTTCTTC. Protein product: CASSFFVVTSGYNEQFF.

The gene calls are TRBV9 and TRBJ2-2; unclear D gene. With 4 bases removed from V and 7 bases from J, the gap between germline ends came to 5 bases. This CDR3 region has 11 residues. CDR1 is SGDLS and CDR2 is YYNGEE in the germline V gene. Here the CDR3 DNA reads TGTGCCAGCAGCTCCAGCGGGGAGCTGTTTTTT. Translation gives CASSSSGELFF.

The CDR3: CASSALQGSNTEAFF. The CDR3 DNA reads as TGTGCCAGCAGTGCACTACAGGGTTCGAACACTGAAGCTTTCTTT. V usage is TRBV6-1 and J usage is TRBJ1-1; D possibly corresponds to TRBD1 (6 bases). Trimming stripped 4 bases from V and 1 base from J, with 13 bases between. The V gene's germline CDR1 is MNHNS and CDR2 SASEGT. The CDR3 is 15 amino acids.

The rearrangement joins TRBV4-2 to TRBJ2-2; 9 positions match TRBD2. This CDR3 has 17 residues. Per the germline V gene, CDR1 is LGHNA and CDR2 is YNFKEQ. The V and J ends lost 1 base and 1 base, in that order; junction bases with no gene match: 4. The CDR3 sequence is CASSQAATSGNTGELFF. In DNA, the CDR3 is TGTGCCAGCAGCCAAGCCGCGACTAGCGGGAACACCGGGGAGCTGTTTTTT.

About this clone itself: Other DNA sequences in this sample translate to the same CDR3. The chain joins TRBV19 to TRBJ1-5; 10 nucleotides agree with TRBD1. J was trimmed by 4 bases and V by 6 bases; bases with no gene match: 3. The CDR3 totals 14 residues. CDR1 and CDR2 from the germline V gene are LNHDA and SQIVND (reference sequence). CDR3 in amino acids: CASRMDRGNQPQHF. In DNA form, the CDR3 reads TGTGCCAGTAGGATGGACAGGGGGAATCAGCCCCAGCATTTT. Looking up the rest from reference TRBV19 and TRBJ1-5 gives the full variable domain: DGGITQSPKYLFRKEGQNVTLSCEQNLNHDAMYWYRQDPGQGLRLIYYSQIVNDFQKGDIAEGYSVSREKKESFPLTVTSAQKNPTAFYLCASRMDRGNQPQHFGDGTRLSIL.

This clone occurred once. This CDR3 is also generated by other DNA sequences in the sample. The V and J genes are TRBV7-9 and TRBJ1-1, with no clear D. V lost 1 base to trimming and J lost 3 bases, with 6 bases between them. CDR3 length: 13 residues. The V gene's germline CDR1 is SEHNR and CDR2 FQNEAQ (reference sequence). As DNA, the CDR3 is TGTGCCAGCAGCTTAGAGGGTGACACTGAAGCTTTCTTT. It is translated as CASSLEGDTEAFF.

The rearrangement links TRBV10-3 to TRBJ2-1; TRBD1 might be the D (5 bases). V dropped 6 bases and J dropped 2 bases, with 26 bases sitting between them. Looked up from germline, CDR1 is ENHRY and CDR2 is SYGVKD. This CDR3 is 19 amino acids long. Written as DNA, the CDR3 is TGTGCCATCAGCAAAGGGGTATCGGGTATTATCACAGCCTACAATGAGCAGTTCTTC. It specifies CAISKGVSGIITAYNEQFF.

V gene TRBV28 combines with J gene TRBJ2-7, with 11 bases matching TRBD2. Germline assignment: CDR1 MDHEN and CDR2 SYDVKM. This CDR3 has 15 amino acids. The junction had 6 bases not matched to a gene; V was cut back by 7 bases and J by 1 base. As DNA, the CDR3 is TGTGCCAGCAACATAGCGGGAGGGGGGTCCTACGAGCAGTACTTC. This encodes CASNIAGGGSYEQYF. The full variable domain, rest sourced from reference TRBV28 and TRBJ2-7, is DVKVTQSSRYLVKRTGEKVFLECVQDMDHENMFWYRQDPGLGLRLIYFSYDVKMKEKGDIPEGYSVSREKKERFSLILESASTNQTSMYLCASNIAGGGSYEQYFGPGTRLTVT.

The CDR3: CASSSASAAGELFF. CDR3 DNA sequence: TGTGCCAGCAGCTCCGCATCCGCGGCGGGGGAGCTGTTTTTT. V gene TRBV28 combines with J gene TRBJ2-2; D unclear. V gave up 6 bases and J gave up 8 bases, with 16 bases separating them. Germline lookup yields CDR1 MDHEN and CDR2 SYDVKM. This CDR3 has 14 residues.

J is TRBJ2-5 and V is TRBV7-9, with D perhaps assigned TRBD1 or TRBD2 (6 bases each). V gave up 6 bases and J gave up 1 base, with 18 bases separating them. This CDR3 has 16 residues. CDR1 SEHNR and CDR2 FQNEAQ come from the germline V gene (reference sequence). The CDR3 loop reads CASSYRGRFVQETQYF. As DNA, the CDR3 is TGTGCCAGCAGTTACCGGGGGCGCTTCGTCCAAGAGACCCAGTACTTC.

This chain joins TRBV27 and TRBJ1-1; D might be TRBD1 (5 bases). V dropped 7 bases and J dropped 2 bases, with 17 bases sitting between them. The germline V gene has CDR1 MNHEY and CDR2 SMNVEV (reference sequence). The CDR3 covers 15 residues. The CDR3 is CASNPPGATNTEAFF. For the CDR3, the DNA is TGTGCCAGCAATCCCCCCGGGGCAACCAACACTGAAGCTTTCTTT.

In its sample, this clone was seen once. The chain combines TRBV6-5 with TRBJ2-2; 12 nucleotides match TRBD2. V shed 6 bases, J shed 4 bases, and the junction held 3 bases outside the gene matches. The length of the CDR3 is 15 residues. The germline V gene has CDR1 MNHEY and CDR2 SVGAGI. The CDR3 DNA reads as TGTGCCAGCAGCCTGACTAGCGGGAGCACCGGGGAGCTGTTTTTT. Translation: CASSLTSGSTGELFF.

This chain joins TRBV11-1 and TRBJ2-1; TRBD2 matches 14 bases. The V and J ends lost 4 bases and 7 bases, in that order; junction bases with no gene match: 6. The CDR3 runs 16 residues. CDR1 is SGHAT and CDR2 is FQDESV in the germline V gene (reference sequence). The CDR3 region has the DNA TGTGCCAGCAGCTCCCCCGGGACTAGCGGGAGTAATGAGCAGTTCTTC. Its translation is CASSSPGTSGSNEQFF. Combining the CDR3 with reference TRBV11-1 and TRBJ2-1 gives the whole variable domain EAEVAQSPRYKITEKSQAVAFWCDPISGHATLYWYRQILGQGPELLVQFQDESVVDDSQLPKDRFSAERLKGVDSTLKIQPAELGDSAMYLCASSSPGTSGSNEQFFGPGTRLTVL.

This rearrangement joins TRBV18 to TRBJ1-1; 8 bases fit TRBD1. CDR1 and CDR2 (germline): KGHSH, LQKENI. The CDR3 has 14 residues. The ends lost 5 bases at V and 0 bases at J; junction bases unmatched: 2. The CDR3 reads CASSTRGLNTEAFF. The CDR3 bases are TGTGCCAGCTCAACCAGGGGGCTGAACACTGAAGCTTTCTTT.

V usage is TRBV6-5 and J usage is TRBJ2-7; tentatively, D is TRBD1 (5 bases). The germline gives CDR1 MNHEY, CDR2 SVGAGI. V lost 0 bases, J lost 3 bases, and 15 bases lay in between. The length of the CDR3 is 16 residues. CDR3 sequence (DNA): TGTGCCAGCAGTTACTCTCAGGGTAGCACCGGCTACGAGCAGTACTTC. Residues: CASSYSQGSTGYEQYF.

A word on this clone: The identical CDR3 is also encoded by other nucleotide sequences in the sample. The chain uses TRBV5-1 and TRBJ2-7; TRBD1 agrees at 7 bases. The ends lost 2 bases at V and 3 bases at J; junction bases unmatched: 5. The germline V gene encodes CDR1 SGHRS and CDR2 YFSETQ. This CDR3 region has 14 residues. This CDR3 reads CASSLQGSSYEQYF. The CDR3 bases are TGCGCCAGCAGCTTACAGGGGAGCAGCTACGAGCAGTACTTC.

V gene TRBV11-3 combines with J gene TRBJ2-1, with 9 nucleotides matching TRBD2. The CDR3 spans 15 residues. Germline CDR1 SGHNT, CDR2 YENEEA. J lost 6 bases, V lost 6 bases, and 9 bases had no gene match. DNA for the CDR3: TGTGCCAGCAGTTCCACTAGCGGGCCCAGCAATGAGCAGTTCTTC. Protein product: CASSSTSGPSNEQFF.

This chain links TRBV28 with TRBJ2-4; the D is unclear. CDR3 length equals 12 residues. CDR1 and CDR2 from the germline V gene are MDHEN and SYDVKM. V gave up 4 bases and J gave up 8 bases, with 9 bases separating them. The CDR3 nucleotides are TGTGCCAGCAGTTCGGTTATAGACATTCAGTACTTC. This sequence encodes CASSSVIDIQYF.

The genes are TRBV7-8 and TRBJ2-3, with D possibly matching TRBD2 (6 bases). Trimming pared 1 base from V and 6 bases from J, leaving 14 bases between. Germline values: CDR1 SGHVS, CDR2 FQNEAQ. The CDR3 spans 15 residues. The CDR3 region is CASSLVRLAMDTQYF. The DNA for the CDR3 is TGTGCCAGCAGCTTAGTGAGGCTAGCGATGGATACGCAGTATTTT.

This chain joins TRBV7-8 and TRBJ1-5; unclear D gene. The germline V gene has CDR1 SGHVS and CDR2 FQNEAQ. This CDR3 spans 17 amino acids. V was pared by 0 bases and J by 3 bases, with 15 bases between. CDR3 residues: CASSLAPTGFNNQPQHF. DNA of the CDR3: TGTGCCAGCAGCTTAGCCCCCACCGGGTTCAACAATCAGCCCCAGCATTTT.

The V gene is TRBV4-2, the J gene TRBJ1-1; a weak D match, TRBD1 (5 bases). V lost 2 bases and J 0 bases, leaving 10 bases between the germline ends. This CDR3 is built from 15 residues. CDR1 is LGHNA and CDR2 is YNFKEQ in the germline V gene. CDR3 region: CASSQPTGMNTEAFF. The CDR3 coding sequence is TGTGCCAGCAGCCAACCAACAGGAATGAACACTGAAGCTTTCTTT.

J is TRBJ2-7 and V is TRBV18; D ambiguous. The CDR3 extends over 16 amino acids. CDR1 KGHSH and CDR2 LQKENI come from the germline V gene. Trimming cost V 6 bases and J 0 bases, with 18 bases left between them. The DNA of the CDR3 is TGTGCCAGCTCGCTCGCGAGTCAGAAAAACTCCTACGAGCAGTACTTC. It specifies CASSLASQKNSYEQYF. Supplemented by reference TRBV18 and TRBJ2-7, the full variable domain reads NAGVMQNPRHLVRRRGQEARLRCSPMKGHSHVYWYRQLPEEGLKFMVYLQKENIIDESGMPKERFSAEFPKEGPSILRIQQVVRGDSAAYFCASSLASQKNSYEQYFGPGTRLTVT.

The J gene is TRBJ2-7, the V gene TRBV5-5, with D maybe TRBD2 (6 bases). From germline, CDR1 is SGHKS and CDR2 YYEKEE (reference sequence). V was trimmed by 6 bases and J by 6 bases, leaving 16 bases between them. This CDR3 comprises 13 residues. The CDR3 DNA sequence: TGTGCCAGCACGGGAGTGAGCGGCGGCGAGCAGTACTTC. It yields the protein CASTGVSGGEQYF.

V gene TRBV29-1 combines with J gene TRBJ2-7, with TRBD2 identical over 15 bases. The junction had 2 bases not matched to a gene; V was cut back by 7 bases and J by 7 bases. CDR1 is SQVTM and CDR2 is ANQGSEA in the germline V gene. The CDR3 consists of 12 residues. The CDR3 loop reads CSAGLAGGEQYF. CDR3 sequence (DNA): TGCAGCGCTGGACTAGCGGGAGGGGAGCAGTACTTC.